This TCR beta chain was sequenced in a study of shared clonotypes between healthy human individuals. Study context: CD4 naive and CD4 memory each took three plates per donor, while CD8 naive took two and CD8 memory one.

V was pared by 4 bases and J by 4 bases, with 5 bases of the junction left unmatched. This CDR3 has 15 amino acids. Germline V CDR1 and CDR2: MNHEY, SMNVEV (reference sequence). As concerns this clone: Its antigen is unidentified.

Whole-study results and caveats: Non-shared clonotypes had lower generation probabilities than clonotypes shared by all four sorted-subset donors.

Everyone who donated was a Caucasian adult who lived in Nashville, Tennessee. Clones were sequenced by immunoSEQ multiplex PCR, and TCRdb holds only the in-frame ones, with some missing. This table has under 200,000 clones, around 93% appearing once. The TCR was taken from a woman aged 25 to 39 in good health. The chain combines TRBV27 with TRBJ2-7; 12 nucleotides align to TRBD1. Sequencing was done on a sample of naive CD4+ T cells sorted from blood. Subset of the sample: CD45RA+ positively selected. The CDR3 DNA reads as TGTGCCAGCAGTTCTCCGGGACAGGGGGCTTACGAGCAGTACTTC. It is translated as CASSSPGQGAYEQYF.